The clone carrying this T cell receptor (beta chain) was seen only a few times. Its specificity is unknown. The length of the CDR3 is 12 residues. Trimming took 5 bases from V and 16 from J, leaving 18 bases between them. Germline V lookup: CDR1 SGHTA, CDR2 FQGNSA. The data are from a study of CD8 T cells in ankylosing spondylitis. Study results and caveats: Apparently characteristic of ankylosing spondylitis blood was a TCR beta motif (about 8 highly homologous variants). Reported data indicate significant enrichment of disease-linked clones within matched ankylosing spondylitis synovial fluid. Disease-associated clones were CD8+ and fairly uncommon in peripheral blood.

In making TCR beta libraries, quantitative 5'-RACE with molecular barcodes was used. TCRdb used MiXCR to reprocess the 5' RACE reads, holding one entry per CDR3 protein. The sample records about 52,000 distinct CDR3 sequences, 7.4% being singletons. Sequencing was performed on blood, either unsorted or a sorted T cell fraction (not recorded which). This receptor was obtained from a female donor with ankylosing spondylitis or in good health (not recorded which). The genes are TRBV7-2 and TRBJ2-1; the D is unclear. Here the CDR3 DNA reads TGTGCCAGCAGCCCTCGTATAGTTGGTGTTTTCTTC. This gives the protein CASSPRIVGVFF.